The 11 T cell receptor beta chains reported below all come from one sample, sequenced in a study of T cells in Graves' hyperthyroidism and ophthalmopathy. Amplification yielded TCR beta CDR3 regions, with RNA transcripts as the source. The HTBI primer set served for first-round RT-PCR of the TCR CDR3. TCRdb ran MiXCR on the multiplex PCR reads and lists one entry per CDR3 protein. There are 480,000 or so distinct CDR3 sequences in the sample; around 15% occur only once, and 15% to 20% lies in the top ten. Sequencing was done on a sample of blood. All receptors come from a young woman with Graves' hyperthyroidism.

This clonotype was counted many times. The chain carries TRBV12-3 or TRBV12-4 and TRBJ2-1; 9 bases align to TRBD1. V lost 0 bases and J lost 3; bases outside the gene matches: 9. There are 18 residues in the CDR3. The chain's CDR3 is CASSLALGTGHYYNEQFF. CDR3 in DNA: TGTGCCAGCAGTTTAGCCCTCGGGACAGGGCACTACTACAATGAGCAGTTCTTC.

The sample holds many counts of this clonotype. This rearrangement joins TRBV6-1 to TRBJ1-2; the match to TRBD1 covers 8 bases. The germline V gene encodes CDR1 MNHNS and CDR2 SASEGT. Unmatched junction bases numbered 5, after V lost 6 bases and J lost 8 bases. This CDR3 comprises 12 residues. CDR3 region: CASSFTGGGYTF. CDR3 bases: TGTGCCAGCAGCTTCACAGGGGGAGGCTACACCTTC.

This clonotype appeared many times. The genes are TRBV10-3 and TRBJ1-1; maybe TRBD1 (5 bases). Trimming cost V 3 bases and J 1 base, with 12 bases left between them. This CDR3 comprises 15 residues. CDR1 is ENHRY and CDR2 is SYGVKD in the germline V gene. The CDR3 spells CAISDFLGGNTEAFF. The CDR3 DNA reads TGTGCCATCAGTGATTTCCTCGGGGGGAACACTGAAGCTTTCTTT.

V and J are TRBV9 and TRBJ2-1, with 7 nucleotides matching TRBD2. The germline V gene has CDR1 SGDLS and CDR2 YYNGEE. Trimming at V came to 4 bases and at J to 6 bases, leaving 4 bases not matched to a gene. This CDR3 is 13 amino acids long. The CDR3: CASSPTSSNEQFF. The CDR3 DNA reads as TGTGCCAGCAGCCCGACTAGCTCCAATGAGCAGTTCTTC. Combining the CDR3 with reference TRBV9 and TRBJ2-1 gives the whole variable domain DSGVTQTPKHLITATGQRVTLRCSPRSGDLSVYWYQQSLDQGLQFLIQYYNGEERAKGNILERFSAQQFPDLHSELNLSSLELGDSALYFCASSPTSSNEQFFGPGTRLTVL.

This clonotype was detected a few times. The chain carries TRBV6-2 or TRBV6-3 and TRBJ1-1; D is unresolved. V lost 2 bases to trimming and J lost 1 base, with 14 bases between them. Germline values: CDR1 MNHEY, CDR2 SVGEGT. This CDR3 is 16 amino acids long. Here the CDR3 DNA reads TGTGCCAGCAGTTACCCTCCCTTTGAAGGGAACACTGAAGCTTTCTTT. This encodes CASSYPPFEGNTEAFF.

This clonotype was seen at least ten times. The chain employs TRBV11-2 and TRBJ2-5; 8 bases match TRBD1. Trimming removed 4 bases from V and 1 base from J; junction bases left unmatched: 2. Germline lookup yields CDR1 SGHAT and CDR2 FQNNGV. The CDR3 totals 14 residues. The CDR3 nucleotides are TGTGCCAGCAGCTCCACAGGGGGCCAAGAGACCCAGTACTTC. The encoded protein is CASSSTGGQETQYF. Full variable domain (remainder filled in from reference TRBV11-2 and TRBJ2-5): EAGVAQSPRYKIIEKRQSVAFWCNPISGHATLYWYQQILGQGPKLLIQFQNNGVVDDSQLPKDRFSAERLKGVDSTLKIQPAKLEDSAVYLCASSSTGGQETQYFGPGTRLLVL.

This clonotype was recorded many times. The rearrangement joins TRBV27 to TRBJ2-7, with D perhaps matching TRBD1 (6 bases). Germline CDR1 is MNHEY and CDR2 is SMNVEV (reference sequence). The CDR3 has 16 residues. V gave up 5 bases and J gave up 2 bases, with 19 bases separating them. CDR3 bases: TGTGCCAGCAGTCTCCCGAGGCAGGGGATGCCCTACGAGCAGTACTTC. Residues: CASSLPRQGMPYEQYF.

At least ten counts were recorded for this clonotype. CDR3 nucleotide sequence: TGTGCCAGCAGGGGGGACAGGGGGCGAGAGAACACTGAAGCTTTCTTT. Translation gives CASRGDRGRENTEAFF. The rearrangement links TRBV2 to TRBJ1-1, with TRBD1 matching over 12 bases. Unmatched junction bases numbered 6, after V lost 6 bases and J lost 1 base. The CDR3 loop spans 16 amino acids. Per germline, CDR1 SNHLY and CDR2 FYNNEI.

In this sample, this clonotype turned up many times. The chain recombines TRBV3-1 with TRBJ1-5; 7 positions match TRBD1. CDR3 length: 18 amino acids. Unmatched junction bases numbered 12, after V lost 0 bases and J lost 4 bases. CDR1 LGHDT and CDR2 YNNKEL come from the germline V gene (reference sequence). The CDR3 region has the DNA TGTGCCAGCAGCCAAGATCAAGGGGGCGCCGGGACGAATCAGCCCCAGCATTTT. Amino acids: CASSQDQGGAGTNQPQHF.

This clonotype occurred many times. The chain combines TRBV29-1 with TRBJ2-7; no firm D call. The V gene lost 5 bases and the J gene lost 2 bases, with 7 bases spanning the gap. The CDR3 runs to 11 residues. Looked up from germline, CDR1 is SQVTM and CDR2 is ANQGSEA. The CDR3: CSVLGTYEQYF. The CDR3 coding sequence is TGCAGCGTTCTTGGTACCTACGAGCAGTACTTC.

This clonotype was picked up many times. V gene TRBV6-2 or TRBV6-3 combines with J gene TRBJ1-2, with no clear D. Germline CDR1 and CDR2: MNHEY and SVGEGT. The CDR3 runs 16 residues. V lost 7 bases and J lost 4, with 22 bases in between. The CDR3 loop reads CASTFTKKGAPYGYTF. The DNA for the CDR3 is TGTGCCAGCACCTTTACGAAGAAGGGCGCACCCTATGGCTACACCTTC.